This record looks at one TCR beta chain sequence and its context. Germline DNA was also extracted, while the blood RNA originated from unsorted whole blood. These data come from a study of tumor-infiltrating lymphocytes in primary liver carcinoma. With a constant-region primer, TCR beta cDNA was made from approximately 500 ng of total RNA. Researchers made the TCR beta libraries by running three nested multiplex PCR rounds with slightly modified ARM-PCR. A C-beta reverse primer and TRBV1-TRBV30 forward primers served in each of the first two PCR rounds, at about 9 cycles apiece. A single record per CDR3 protein comes from TCRdb applying MiXCR to the multiplex PCR reads. The profile shows hundreds of thousands of distinct CDR3 sequences, around 50% of them singletons. From germline, CDR1 is SGHRS and CDR2 YFSETQ. The CDR3 contains 14 residues. J gave up 3 bases and V 6 bases, and 5 bases lay outside the gene matches.

The sequence came from a woman aged 25 to 39 with primary liver carcinoma and hepatitis B virus infection. This rearrangement joins TRBV5-1 to TRBJ2-3; 9 nucleotides line up with TRBD2. The sequencing input was peripheral blood. The CDR3 is CASNDSGRTDTQYF. CDR3 nucleotides: TGCGCCAGCAACGATAGCGGGAGAACAGATACGCAGTATTTT.